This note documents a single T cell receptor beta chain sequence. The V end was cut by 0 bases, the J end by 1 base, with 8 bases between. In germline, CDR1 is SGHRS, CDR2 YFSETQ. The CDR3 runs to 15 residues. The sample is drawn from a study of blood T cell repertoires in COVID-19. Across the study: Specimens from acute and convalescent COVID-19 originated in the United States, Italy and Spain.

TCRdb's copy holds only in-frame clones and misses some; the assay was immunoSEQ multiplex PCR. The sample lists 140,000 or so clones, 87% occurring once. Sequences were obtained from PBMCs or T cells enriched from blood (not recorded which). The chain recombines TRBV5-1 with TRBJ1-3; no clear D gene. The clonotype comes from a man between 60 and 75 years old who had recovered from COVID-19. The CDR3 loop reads CASSLAPGSGNTIYF. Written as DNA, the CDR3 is TGCGCCAGCAGCTTGGCGCCCGGGTCTGGAAACACCATATATTTT.